The 29 T cell receptor beta chains given below trace back to one sample, sequenced in a study of blood T cells in healthy people across ages. The authors ran a second PCR of 7 to 11 cycles using a sample-barcoded 5' primer and a J-beta primer mix. A single record per CDR3 protein comes from TCRdb applying MiXCR to the 5' RACE reads. The repertoire holds some 1.7 million distinct CDR3 sequences, 28% seen once, with 7% to 9% in the top ten. Material for sequencing was blood. The receptors here all came from a woman aged 30 to 39 in good health.

This clonotype appeared many times. The chain is built from TRBV6-5 and TRBJ2-7; no clear D gene. The V end lost 0 bases, the J end lost 5 bases, and 11 bases lay between the germline ends. The germline gives CDR1 MNHEY, CDR2 SVGAGI. The CDR3 runs to 14 residues. The CDR3 is CASSYSNTDHEQYF. DNA for the CDR3: TGTGCCAGCAGTTACTCGAATACAGACCACGAGCAGTACTTC.

This clonotype has ten or more counts. The chain combines TRBV20-1 with TRBJ2-7, with D unresolved. The germline CDR1 and CDR2 sequences are DFQATT and SNEGSKA (reference sequence). The CDR3 is made up of 10 amino acids. In DNA form, the CDR3 reads TGCCCCCATTGCTCCTACGAGCAGTACTTC. Encoded protein: CPHCSYEQYF.

V is TRBV7-2 and J is TRBJ2-1, with D possibly called TRBD1 or TRBD2 (5 bases each). V lost 5 bases and J lost 13, with 21 bases in between. This CDR3 region has 14 residues. CDR1 and CDR2 (germline): SGHTA, FQGNSA. The CDR3 DNA is TGTGCCAGCAGCATTGGGACCTTCCAAGAGACCCAGTTCTTC. Translation: CASSIGTFQETQFF.

This clonotype was counted once. The chain uses TRBV10-1 and TRBJ2-2, with TRBD1 matching over 8 bases. V dropped 2 bases and J dropped 3; count of bases not matched to a gene: 2. The CDR3 has 15 residues. CDR1 and CDR2 from the germline V gene are WNHNN and SYGVQD (reference sequence). As DNA, the CDR3 is TGCGCCAGCAGTGAGAACAGGGGGTACACCGGGGAGCTGTTTTTT. Encoded protein: CASSENRGYTGELFF.

This clonotype was counted a few times. The chain uses TRBV9 and TRBJ2-3; 9 bases match TRBD2. V dropped 7 bases and J dropped 3; count of bases not matched to a gene: 9. The CDR3 totals 15 residues. Germline CDR1 SGDLS, CDR2 YYNGEE. The CDR3 DNA follows: TGTGCCAGCCAGACCGGGACTAGCATTACAGATACGCAGTATTTT. It yields the protein CASQTGTSITDTQYF.

The rearrangement links TRBV4-1 to TRBJ2-2, with TRBD1 identical over 9 bases. Germline V gives CDR1 MGHRA, CDR2 YSYEKL. Losses at the gene ends were 6 bases for V and 5 bases for J; bases not matched to a gene: 7. This CDR3 is built from 15 residues. CDR3 sequence: CASSLPGQGTGELFF. The CDR3 DNA sequence: TGCGCCAGCAGTCTCCCGGGACAGGGAACCGGGGAGCTGTTTTTT.

Note on this clonotype: A much larger clone sits a single nucleotide away, making a read error possible. This chain joins TRBV4-3 and TRBJ2-1; tentative D call: TRBD2 (6 bases). Germline V CDR1 and CDR2: LGHNA, YSLEER. This CDR3 spans 15 amino acids. CDR3 protein: CASSRLRESYNERFF. The CDR3 DNA reads as TGCGCCAGCAGCCGACTACGGGAGTCCTACAATGAGCGGTTCTTC.

This clonotype has a single count. This may be a read error: a much more frequent sequence differs by one nucleotide. The gene calls are TRBV29-1 and TRBJ2-5, with 13 bases fitting TRBD2. From germline, CDR1 is SQVTM and CDR2 ANQGSEA. This CDR3 spans 16 amino acids. Trimming removed 6 bases from V and 4 bases from J; junction bases left unmatched: 11. CDR3 protein: CSVGLAGRRATETQYF. The DNA of the CDR3 is TGCAGCGTGGGACTAGCGGGGAGGCGGGCGACAGAGACCCAGTACTTC.

This rearrangement joins TRBV7-9 to TRBJ1-2, with TRBD1 matching over 7 bases. The CDR3 runs to 16 residues. V shed 4 bases, J shed 6 bases, and the junction held 14 bases outside the gene matches. Germline V gene sequence: CDR1 SEHNR, CDR2 FQNEAQ (reference sequence). CDR3 in amino acids: CASSSFQERGQDGYTF. CDR3 DNA: TGTGCCAGCAGCTCATTCCAGGAAAGGGGGCAGGATGGCTACACCTTC.

This clonotype was counted only a few times. A read error may be the cause here, since a much bigger clone is one base away. The gene calls are TRBV6-5 and TRBJ2-2, with D tentatively TRBD2 (7 bases). The germline CDR1 and CDR2 sequences are MNHEY and SVGAGI. Trimming cost V 9 bases and J 6 bases, with 17 bases left between them. CDR3 length: 14 residues. This chain's CDR3 is CARRRGGGAGELFF. The CDR3 DNA reads as TGTGCCAGACGGAGGGGAGGGGGTGCCGGGGAGCTGTTTTTT.

The rearrangement links TRBV7-2 to TRBJ2-4, with a tentative D call TRBD2 (6 bases). Trimming removed 4 bases at V and 13 bases at J, with 23 bases between. CDR1 and CDR2 (germline): SGHTA, FQGNSA. The CDR3 totals 15 residues. The CDR3 nucleotides are TGTGCCAGCAGCTCCGGGACTCATAGAATCGGTGAGCAGTACTTC. Translating it yields CASSSGTHRIGEQYF.

The chain recombines TRBV20-1 with TRBJ1-1; D remains unclear. CDR1 is DFQATT, CDR2 SNEGSKA, per germline (reference sequence). CDR3 length: 11 amino acids. The ends were cut back, 0 bases at V and 7 bases at J, with 6 bases in the middle. The CDR3 sequence is CSARDEVEAFF. CDR3 DNA: TGCAGTGCTAGAGATGAGGTTGAAGCTTTCTTT.

This clonotype was recorded many times. The chain is built from TRBV7-8 and TRBJ2-5; 9 bases are shared with TRBD2. CDR3 size: 17 residues. Per germline, CDR1 SGHVS and CDR2 FQNEAQ. The V segment lost 2 bases and the J segment 4 bases; nucleotides outside the gene matches: 11. The CDR3 DNA follows: TGTGCCAGCAGCTTATTACTTTCGCGGGAGGGCCGAGAGACCCAGTACTTC. This codes for CASSLLLSREGRETQYF.

This chain links TRBV5-1 with TRBJ1-2; unclear D gene. V was clipped by 6 bases and J by 2 bases, with 11 bases between them. This CDR3 is 13 amino acids long. Per germline, CDR1 SGHRS and CDR2 YFSETQ. The CDR3 region is CASNSDGNYGYTF. CDR3 DNA sequence: TGCGCCAGCAACTCGGACGGAAACTATGGCTACACCTTC.

This sequence joins TRBV19 and TRBJ1-2; tentatively, D is TRBD1 (5 bases). The CDR3 has 12 amino acids. The V end was cut by 6 bases, the J end by 4 bases, with 9 bases between. Germline CDR1 reads LNHDA; CDR2 reads SQIVND (reference sequence). The CDR3 region has the DNA TGTGCCAGTAGCTGGGACCTCTATGGCTACACCTTC. It is translated as CASSWDLYGYTF.

The genes are TRBV7-9 and TRBJ2-3; TRBD1 matches at 11 bases. The germline V gene encodes CDR1 SEHNR and CDR2 FQNEAQ (reference sequence). V lost 4 bases to trimming and J lost 6 bases; unmatched junction nucleotides: 6. CDR3 length equals 15 residues. The CDR3 bases are TGTGCCAGCAGCTCTGGACAGGGGGCGTGTGATACGCAGTATTTT. Translation gives CASSSGQGACDTQYF.

V gene TRBV12-3 or TRBV12-4 combines with J gene TRBJ2-5, with 8 bases fitting TRBD2. CDR3 length: 14 amino acids. V shed 6 bases, J shed 5 bases, and the junction held 8 bases outside the gene matches. This CDR3 reads CASRPGTRRETQYF. CDR3 DNA: TGTGCCAGCAGACCGGGGACTAGGAGGGAGACCCAGTACTTC.

The V call is TRBV5-1, the J call TRBJ2-5, with D perhaps TRBD1 (6 bases). V lost 4 bases and J lost 5, with 18 bases in between. CDR3 size: 15 residues. Germline CDR1 is SGHRS and CDR2 is YFSETQ. CDR3 sequence (DNA): TGCGCCAGCAGCACCTCAGACAGGTCCCAGGAGACCCAGTACTTC. Amino acids: CASSTSDRSQETQYF.

This clonotype was detected a few times. This CDR3 reads CSAPHRAGKYEQYF. In DNA, the CDR3 is TGCAGTGCTCCCCACCGGGCGGGGAAATACGAGCAGTACTTC. The chain carries TRBV20-1 and TRBJ2-7; tentatively, D is TRBD2 (6 bases). Germline CDR1 and CDR2: DFQATT and SNEGSKA (reference sequence). The CDR3 is 14 residues long. V lost 5 bases and J 4 bases, leaving 18 bases between the germline ends.

This clonotype was counted between two and nine times. A much larger clonotype is one base distant, so this may be a read error. The chain combines TRBV4-2 with TRBJ2-3; D is uncertain. In germline, CDR1 is LGHNA, CDR2 YNFKEQ. The CDR3 extends over 14 amino acids. CDR3 in amino acids: CANSQGVSTDTQYF. Here the CDR3 DNA reads TGTGCCAACAGCCAAGGCGTTAGCACAGATACGCAGTATTTT.

The chain has TRBV12-3 or TRBV12-4 and TRBJ1-5, with 12 bases aligning to TRBD1. This CDR3 spans 17 amino acids. Trimming at V came to 5 bases and at J to 6 bases, leaving 11 bases not matched to a gene. The CDR3 sequence is CASSAPGTGGEGQPQHF. CDR3 nucleotides: TGTGCCAGCAGTGCACCCGGGACAGGGGGCGAAGGTCAGCCCCAGCATTTT.

Notes on this clonotype: Since a much larger clone is just one base distant, this may be a read error. The chain uses TRBV20-1 and TRBJ2-4; 7 positions agree with TRBD2. With the DNA end fitting TRBJ2-5 better, the J assignment may be wrong. The CDR3 length is 15 residues. Germline values: CDR1 DFQATT, CDR2 SNEGSKA (reference sequence). CDR3 amino acids: CSARGQGGPEETQYF. The CDR3, as DNA: TGCAGTGCTAGAGGGCAGGGAGGGCCAGAAGAGACCCAGTACTTC.

The CDR3 reads CASSLGSGAQAPLHF. CDR3 nucleotide sequence: TGTGCCAGCAGCTTAGGCTCAGGGGCGCAGGCCCCCCTCCACTTT. The chain recombines TRBV7-9 with TRBJ1-6; a possible D gene is TRBD1 (6 bases). The V end was cut by 1 base, the J end by 13 bases, with 17 bases between. There are 15 residues in the CDR3. Germline CDR1 is SEHNR and CDR2 is FQNEAQ (reference sequence).

The sample holds one count of this clonotype. The chain has TRBV3-1 and TRBJ1-1, with D possibly matching TRBD1 (6 bases). Deletions cut 0 bases from V and 3 bases from J, with 23 bases between. CDR3 size: 19 residues. Germline assignment: CDR1 LGHDT and CDR2 YNNKEL (reference sequence). CDR3: CASSQELGLDRGFHTEAFF. DNA of the CDR3: TGTGCCAGCAGCCAAGAATTGGGACTGGATAGGGGGTTTCACACTGAAGCTTTCTTT.

This clonotype showed up just a few times. The chain links TRBV19 to TRBJ1-1; 7 bases match TRBD1. The CDR3 contains 15 residues. Germline V gives CDR1 LNHDA, CDR2 SQIVND (reference sequence). J lost 3 bases, V lost 6 bases, and 10 bases had no gene match. CDR3 residues: CASRLQGIGYTEAFF. CDR3 coding DNA: TGTGCCAGTAGGCTACAGGGGATAGGGTACACTGAAGCTTTCTTT.

This clonotype was seen only a few times. The chain is built from TRBV20-1 and TRBJ2-3, with D possibly being TRBD2 (5 bases). Germline values: CDR1 DFQATT, CDR2 SNEGSKA (reference sequence). The CDR3 is 17 residues long. Deletions cut 1 base from V and 0 bases from J, with 17 bases between. This CDR3 reads CSARAGVAGSSTDTQYF. In nucleotides, the CDR3 is TGCAGTGCTAGAGCCGGGGTGGCCGGGTCTAGCACAGATACGCAGTATTTT.

This clonotype was seen a few times. The chain employs TRBV9 and TRBJ1-5; D remains ambiguous. The CDR3 is 16 amino acids. V was pared by 0 bases and J by 4 bases, with 14 bases between. The V gene's germline CDR1 is SGDLS and CDR2 YYNGEE. In DNA, the CDR3 is TGTGCCAGCAGCGTAGATCAGACACCGGTTAATCAGCCCCAGCATTTT. This translates into CASSVDQTPVNQPQHF.

The CDR3 coding sequence is TGTGCCAGCAGCTTGGAAGGGGGCGTATTGAACACTGAAGCTTTCTTT. Translated, it gives CASSLEGGVLNTEAFF. The V gene is TRBV5-5, the J gene TRBJ1-1, with 7 bases fitting TRBD1. CDR1 and CDR2 from the germline V gene are SGHKS and YYEKEE (reference sequence). This CDR3 has 16 amino acids. Trimming removed 0 bases from V and 0 bases from J; junction bases left unmatched: 5.

This chain connects TRBV7-9 to TRBJ1-2; unclear D gene. The CDR3 runs to 14 residues. CDR1 SEHNR and CDR2 FQNEAQ come from the germline V gene (reference sequence). Trimming shortened V by 2 bases and J by 8 bases, and 15 bases separated the two germline ends. The CDR3 region has the DNA TGTGCCAGCAGCTTACCTGCCGGAACGGGAGGCTACACCTTC. Translated: CASSLPAGTGGYTF.